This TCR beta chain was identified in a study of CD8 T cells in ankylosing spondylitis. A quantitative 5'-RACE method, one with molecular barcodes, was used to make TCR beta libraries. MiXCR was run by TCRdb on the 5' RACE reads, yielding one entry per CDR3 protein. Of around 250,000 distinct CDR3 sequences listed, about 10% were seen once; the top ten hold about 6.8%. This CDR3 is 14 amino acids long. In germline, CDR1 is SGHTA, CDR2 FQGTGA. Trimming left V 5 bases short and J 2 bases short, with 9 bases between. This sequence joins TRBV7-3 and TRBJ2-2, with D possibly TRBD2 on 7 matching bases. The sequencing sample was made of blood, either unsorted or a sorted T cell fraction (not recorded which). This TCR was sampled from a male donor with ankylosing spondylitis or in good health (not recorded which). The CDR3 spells CASSRGANTGELFF. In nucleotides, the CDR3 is TGTGCCAGCAGCCGGGGGGCAAACACCGGGGAGCTGTTTTTT.